A single T cell receptor (beta chain) is shown here with its context. Since the CDR3 does not end with the conserved phenylalanine or tryptophan, this likely comes from a read error. Three rounds of nested PCR, following a modified ARM-PCR protocol, produced the TCRbeta library. TCRdb processed the multiplex PCR reads anew with MiXCR; each CDR3 protein has one entry. The profile shows almost 75,000 distinct CDR3 sequences, approximately 71% of them singletons. This CDR3 has 13 residues. Germline V gene data show CDR1 as LGHNA and CDR2 as YSLEER. No cell sorting was done before RNA was extracted from the tissue. More than 3 cm separated this lung sample from the edge of the tumor. Chemotherapy-naive patients with new lung cancer underwent thoracic surgery in China, August–late 2014. The entry originates in a study of tumor and adjacent non-tumor tissue in lung cancer. Overall study context: There were some 12 adenocarcinoma, 2 squamous cell carcinoma and 1 small cell lung cancer cases. Patients were aged roughly 30 to 76, roughly nine men and 5 women, stage I to III. About 4.17 million productive TCRbeta reads were obtained per sample on average.

The source is a woman aged 45-60 years with non-small cell lung cancer. Material for sequencing was distant non-tumor lung tissue. This chain connects TRBV4-3 to TRBJ2-7; 7 nucleotides align to TRBD1. CDR3 loop: CASGQEGANAQYI. The CDR3 DNA follows: TGCGCCAGCGGCCAAGAGGGGGCAAACGCGCAGTACATC.